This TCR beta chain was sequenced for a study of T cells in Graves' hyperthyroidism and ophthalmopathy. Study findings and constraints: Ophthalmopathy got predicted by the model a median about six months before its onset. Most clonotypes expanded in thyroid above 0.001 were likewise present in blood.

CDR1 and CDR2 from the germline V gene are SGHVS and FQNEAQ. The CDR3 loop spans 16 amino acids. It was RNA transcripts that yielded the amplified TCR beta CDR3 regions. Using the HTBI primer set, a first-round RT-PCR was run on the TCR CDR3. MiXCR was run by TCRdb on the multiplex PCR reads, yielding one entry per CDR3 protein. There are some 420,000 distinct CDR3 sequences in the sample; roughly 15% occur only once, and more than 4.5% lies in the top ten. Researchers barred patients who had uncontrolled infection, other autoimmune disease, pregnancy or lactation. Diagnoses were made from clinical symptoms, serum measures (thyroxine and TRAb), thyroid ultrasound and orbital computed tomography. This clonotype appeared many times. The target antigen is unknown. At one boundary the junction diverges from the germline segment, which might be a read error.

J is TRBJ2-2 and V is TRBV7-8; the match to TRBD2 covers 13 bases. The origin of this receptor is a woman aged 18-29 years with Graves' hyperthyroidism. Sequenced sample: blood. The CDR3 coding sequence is TGTGCCAGCACCTTACCGGGACTAGCGGGAATAGGGGAGCTGTTTTTT. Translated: CASTLPGLAGIGELFF.